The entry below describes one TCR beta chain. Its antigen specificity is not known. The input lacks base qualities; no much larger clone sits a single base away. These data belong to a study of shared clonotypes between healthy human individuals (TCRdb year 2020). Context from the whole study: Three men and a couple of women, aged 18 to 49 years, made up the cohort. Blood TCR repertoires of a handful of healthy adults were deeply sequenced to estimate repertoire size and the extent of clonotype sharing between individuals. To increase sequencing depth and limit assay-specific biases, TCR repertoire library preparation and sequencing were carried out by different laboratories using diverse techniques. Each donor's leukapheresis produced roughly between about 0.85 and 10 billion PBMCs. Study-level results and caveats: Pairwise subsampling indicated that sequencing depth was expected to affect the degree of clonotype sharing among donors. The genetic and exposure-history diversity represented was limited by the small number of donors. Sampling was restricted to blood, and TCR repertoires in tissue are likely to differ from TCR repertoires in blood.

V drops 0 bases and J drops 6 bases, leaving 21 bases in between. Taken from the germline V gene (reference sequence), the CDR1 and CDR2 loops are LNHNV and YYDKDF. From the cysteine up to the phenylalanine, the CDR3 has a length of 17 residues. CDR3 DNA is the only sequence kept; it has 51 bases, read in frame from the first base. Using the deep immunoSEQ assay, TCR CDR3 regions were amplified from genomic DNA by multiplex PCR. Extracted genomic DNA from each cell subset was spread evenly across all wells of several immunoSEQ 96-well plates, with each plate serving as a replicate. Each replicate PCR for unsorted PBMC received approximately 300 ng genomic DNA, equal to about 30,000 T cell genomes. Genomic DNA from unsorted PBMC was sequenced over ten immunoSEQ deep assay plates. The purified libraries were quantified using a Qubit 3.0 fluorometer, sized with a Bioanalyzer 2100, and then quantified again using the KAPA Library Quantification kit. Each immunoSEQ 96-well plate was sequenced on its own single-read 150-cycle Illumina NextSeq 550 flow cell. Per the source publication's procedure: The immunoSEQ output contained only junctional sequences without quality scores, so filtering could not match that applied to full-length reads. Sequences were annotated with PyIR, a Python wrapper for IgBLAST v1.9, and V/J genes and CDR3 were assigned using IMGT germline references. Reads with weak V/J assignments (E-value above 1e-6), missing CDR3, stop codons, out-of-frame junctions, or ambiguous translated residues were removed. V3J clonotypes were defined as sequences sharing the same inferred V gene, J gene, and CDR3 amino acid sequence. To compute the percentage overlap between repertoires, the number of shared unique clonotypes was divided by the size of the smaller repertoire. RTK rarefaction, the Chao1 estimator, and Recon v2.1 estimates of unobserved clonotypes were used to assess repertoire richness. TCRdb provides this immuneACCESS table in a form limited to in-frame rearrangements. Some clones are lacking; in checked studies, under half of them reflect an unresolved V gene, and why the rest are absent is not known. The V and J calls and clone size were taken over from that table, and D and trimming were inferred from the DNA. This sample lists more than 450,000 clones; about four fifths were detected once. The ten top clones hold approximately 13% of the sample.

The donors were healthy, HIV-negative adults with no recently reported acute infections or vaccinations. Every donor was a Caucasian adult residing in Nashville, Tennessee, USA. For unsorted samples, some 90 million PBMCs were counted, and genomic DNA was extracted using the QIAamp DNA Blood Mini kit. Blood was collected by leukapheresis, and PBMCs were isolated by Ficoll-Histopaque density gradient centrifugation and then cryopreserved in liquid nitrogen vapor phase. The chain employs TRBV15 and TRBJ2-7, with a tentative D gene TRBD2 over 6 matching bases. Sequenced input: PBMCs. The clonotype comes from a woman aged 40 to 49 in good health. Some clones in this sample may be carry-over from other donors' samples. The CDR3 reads CATSRETLRLGYGEQYF. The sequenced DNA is TGTGCCACCAGCAGAGAAACACTAAGACTAGGTTACGGCGAGCAGTACTTC.